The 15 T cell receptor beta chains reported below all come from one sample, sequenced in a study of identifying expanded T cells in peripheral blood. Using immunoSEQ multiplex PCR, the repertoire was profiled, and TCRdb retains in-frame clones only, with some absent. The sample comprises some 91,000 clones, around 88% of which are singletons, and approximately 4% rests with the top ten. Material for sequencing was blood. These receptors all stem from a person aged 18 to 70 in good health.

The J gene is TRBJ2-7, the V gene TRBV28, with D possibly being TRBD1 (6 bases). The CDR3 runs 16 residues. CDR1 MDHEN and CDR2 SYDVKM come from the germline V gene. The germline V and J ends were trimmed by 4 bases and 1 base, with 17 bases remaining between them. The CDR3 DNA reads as TGTGCCAGCAGTTCCCCCCAACAGGGAAGTTCCTACGAGCAGTACTTC. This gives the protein CASSSPQQGSSYEQYF.

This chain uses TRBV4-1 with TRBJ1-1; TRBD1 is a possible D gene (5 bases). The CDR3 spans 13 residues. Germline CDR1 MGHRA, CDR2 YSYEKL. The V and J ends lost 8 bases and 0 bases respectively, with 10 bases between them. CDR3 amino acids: CASSRQMNTEAFF. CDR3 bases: TGCGCCAGCTCGCGACAGATGAACACTGAAGCTTTCTTT.

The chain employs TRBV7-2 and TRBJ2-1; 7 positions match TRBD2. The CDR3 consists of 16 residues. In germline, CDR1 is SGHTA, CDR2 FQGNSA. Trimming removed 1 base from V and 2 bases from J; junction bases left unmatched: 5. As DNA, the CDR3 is TGTGCCAGCAGCTTAGTATCGAGCGGGACCTACAATGAGCAGTTCTTC. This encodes CASSLVSSGTYNEQFF. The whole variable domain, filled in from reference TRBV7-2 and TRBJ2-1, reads GAGVSQSPSNKVTEKGKDVELRCDPISGHTALYWYRQSLGQGLEFLIYFQGNSAPDKSGLPSDRFSAERTGGSVSTLTIQRTQQEDSAVYLCASSLVSSGTYNEQFFGPGTRLTVL.

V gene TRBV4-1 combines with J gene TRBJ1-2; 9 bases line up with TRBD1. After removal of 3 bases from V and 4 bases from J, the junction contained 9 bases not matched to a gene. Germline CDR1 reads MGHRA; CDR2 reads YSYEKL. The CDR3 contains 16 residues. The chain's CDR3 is CASSQAGTGSTYGYTF. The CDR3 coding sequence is TGCGCCAGCAGCCAGGCCGGGACAGGGTCTACCTATGGCTACACCTTC.

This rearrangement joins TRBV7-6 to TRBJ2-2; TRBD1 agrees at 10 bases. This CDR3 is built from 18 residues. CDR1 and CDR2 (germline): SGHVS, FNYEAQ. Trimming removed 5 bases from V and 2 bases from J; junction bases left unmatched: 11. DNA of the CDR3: TGTGCCAGCAGCCTTAGACAGGGGGCCCCTTCAAACACCGGGGAGCTGTTTTTT. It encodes CASSLRQGAPSNTGELFF.

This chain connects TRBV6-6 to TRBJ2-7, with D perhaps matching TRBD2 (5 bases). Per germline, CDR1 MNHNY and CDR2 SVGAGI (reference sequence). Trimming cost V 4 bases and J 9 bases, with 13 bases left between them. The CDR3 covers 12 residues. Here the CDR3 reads CASSSEGLMQYF. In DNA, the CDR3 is TGTGCCAGCAGTTCCGAGGGCCTAATGCAGTACTTC.

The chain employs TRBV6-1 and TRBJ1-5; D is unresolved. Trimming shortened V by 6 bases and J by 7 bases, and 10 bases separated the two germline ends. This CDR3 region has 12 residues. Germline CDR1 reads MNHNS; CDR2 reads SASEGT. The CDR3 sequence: CASSLMGQPQHF. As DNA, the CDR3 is TGTGCCAGCAGCTTAATGGGACAGCCCCAGCATTTT.

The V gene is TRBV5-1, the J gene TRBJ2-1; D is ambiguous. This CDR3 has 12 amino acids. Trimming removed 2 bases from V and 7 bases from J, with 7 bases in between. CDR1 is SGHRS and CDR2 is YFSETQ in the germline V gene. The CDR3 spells CASSLDGNEQFF. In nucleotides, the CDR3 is TGCGCCAGCAGCTTAGATGGGAATGAGCAGTTCTTC.

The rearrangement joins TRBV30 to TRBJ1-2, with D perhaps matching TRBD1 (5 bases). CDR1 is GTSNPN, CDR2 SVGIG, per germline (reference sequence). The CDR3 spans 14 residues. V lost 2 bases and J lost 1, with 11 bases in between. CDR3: CAWSMDIFNYGYTF. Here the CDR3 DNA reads TGTGCCTGGAGTATGGACATATTTAACTATGGCTACACCTTC.

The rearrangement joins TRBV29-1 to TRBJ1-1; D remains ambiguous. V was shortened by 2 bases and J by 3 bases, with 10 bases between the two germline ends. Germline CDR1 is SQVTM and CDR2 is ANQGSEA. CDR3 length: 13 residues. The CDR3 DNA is TGCAGCGTTGAACGGCGGCGGCACACTGAAGCTTTCTTT. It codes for CSVERRRHTEAFF.

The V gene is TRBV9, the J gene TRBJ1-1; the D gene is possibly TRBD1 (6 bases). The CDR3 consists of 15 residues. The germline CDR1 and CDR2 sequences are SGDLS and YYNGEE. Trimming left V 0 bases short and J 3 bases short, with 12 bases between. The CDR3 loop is CASSVAATGYTEAFF. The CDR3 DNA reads TGTGCCAGCAGCGTAGCCGCGACAGGCTACACTGAAGCTTTCTTT.

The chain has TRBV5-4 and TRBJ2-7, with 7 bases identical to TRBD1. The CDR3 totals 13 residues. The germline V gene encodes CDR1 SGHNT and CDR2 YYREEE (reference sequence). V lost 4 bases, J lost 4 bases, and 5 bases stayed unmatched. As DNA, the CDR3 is TGTGCCAGCAGCCGGGCAGGGGGTTACGAGCAGTACTTC. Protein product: CASSRAGGYEQYF.

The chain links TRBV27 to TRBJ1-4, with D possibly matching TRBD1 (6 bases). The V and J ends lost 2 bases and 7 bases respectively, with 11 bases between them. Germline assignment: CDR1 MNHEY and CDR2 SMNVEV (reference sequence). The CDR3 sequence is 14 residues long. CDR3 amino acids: CASSLGGGGEKLFF. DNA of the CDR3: TGTGCCAGCAGTTTAGGAGGGGGTGGTGAAAAACTGTTTTTT.

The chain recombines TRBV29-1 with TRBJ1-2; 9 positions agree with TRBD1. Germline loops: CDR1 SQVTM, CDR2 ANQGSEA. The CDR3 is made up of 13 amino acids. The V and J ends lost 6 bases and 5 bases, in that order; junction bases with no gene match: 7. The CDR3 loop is CSVVGTGRYGYTF. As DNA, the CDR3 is TGCAGCGTGGTCGGGACAGGGCGTTATGGCTACACCTTC.

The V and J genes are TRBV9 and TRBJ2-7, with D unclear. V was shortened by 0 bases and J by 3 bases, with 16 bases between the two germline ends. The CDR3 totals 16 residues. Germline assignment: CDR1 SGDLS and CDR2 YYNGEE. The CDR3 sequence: CASSVEGTPSVYEQYF. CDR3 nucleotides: TGTGCCAGCAGCGTAGAGGGAACCCCCTCCGTCTACGAGCAGTACTTC.